A selection of T cell receptor beta chains follows, all from one sample in a study of tumor-infiltrating lymphocytes in oesophageal squamous cell carcinoma. TCRdb itself ran the PCR reads through MiXCR, one entry per CDR3 protein. This table holds approximately 11,000 distinct CDR3 sequences, around 60% found once. Sequenced material: esophageal tumor tissue. These TCRs come from a male donor with esophageal squamous cell carcinoma. The CDR3 runs from the conserved cysteine through the conserved F or W. A D gene is named only where the DNA matches it firmly. Expanded clones get a size class; other rows say once, few or many, or leave the size out.

D gene	clone size	V gene	J gene	CDR3 protein	CDR3 DNA
NA	many	TRBV7-9	TRBJ2-5	CASSYPDGTRDQYF	TGTGCCAGCAGCTACCCGGACGGGACGAGAGACCAGTACTTC
TRBD2	NA	TRBV7-3	TRBJ2-1	CASSWTSPSSYNEQFF	TGTGCCAGCAGCTGGACTAGCCCCAGCTCCTACAATGAGCAGTTCTTC
NA	few	TRBV7-9	TRBJ1-2	CASSLEYGSGYTF	TGTGCCAGCAGCTTAGAATACGGGAGTGGCTACACCTTC
NA	few	TRBV6-1	TRBJ2-5	CASSSETQYF	TGTGCCAGCAGTTCAGAGACCCAGTACTTC
TRBD2	NA	TRBV10-3	TRBJ2-5	CAITEGLGGETQYF	TGTGCCATCACCGAGGGACTAGGTGGGGAGACCCAGTACTTC
NA	NA	TRBV5-8	TRBJ1-2	CASSLVEGFNYGYTF	TGTGCCAGCAGCTTGGTGGAGGGGTTTAACTATGGCTACACCTTC
TRBD2	many	TRBV27	TRBJ2-1	CASSFQTSGLYNEQFF	TGTGCCAGCAGTTTTCAGACTAGCGGGCTCTACAATGAGCAGTTCTTC
NA	NA	TRBV20-1	TRBJ2-3	CSPRTSNSPLHF	TGCAGTCCCAGGACGTCGAATTCACCCCTCCACTTC
NA	NA	TRBV5-3	TRBJ2-5	CASSSLDTLETQYF	TGTGCCAGCAGCTCGCTAGACACTTTGGAGACCCAGTACTTC
TRBD1	NA	TRBV7-2	TRBJ2-3	CASSWDRGPDTQYF	TGTGCCAGCAGCTGGGACAGGGGCCCAGATACGCAGTATTTT
NA	NA	TRBV12-3/TRBV12-4	TRBJ2-4	CASGALAGSYNEQYF	TGTGCCAGCGGTGCGTTGGCGGGATCCTACAATGAGCAGTACTTC
NA	NA	TRBV7-8	TRBJ2-7	CASSLTGTGTETYEQYF	TGTGCCAGCAGCTTGACCGGGACCGGGACGGAGACTTACGAGCAGTACTTC
TRBD1	NA	TRBV7-3	TRBJ2-1	CASSLTGVGFYNEQFF	TGTGCCAGCAGCTTGACAGGGGTAGGCTTTTACAATGAGCAGTTCTTC
NA	NA	TRBV27	TRBJ2-3	CASSSRAVTSTDTQYF	TGTGCCAGCAGTTCGAGAGCGGTTACTAGCACAGATACGCAGTATTTT
NA	NA	TRBV20-1	TRBJ2-5	CSASLANEQYF	TGCAGTGCTAGTCTGGCGAATGAGCAGTACTTC
NA	NA	TRBV5-1	TRBJ2-3	CASSFSATADTQYF	TGCGCCAGCAGCTTTTCTGCGACAGCTGATACGCAGTATTTT
NA	NA	TRBV28	TRBJ2-6	CASRNGGANVLTF	TGTGCCAGCAGAAATGGTGGGGCCAACGTCCTGACTTTC
NA	NA	TRBV12-3/TRBV12-4	TRBJ2-3	CASSFLGSNEQLF	TGTGCCAGCAGTTTTTTGGGGTCCAATGAGCAGCTCTTC
TRBD1	NA	TRBV10-2	TRBJ2-2	CASARGQDTGELFF	TGCGCCAGCGCCAGGGGGCAGGACACCGGGGAGCTGTTTTTT
NA	NA	TRBV7-3	TRBJ2-1	CASSADYFGNEQFF	TGTGCCAGCAGCGCGGACTATTTCGGCAATGAGCAGTTCTTC
TRBD2	NA	TRBV12-3/TRBV12-4	TRBJ2-1	CASSLARQLAGEQFF	TGTGCCAGCAGTTTAGCGCGGCAACTAGCGGGGGAGCAGTTCTTC